This T cell receptor (beta chain) came from a study of cytomegalovirus exposure and HLA in healthy donors. Whole-study results and caveats: Common viral pathogens were later found to be apparently linked to several of the most significant clusters.

For this clone: What it recognizes is unknown.

The CDR3 length is 13 residues. V was pared by 1 base and J by 3 bases, with 6 bases between. CDR1 is KGHSH and CDR2 is LQKENI in the germline V gene. Primers for the PCR totalled 60 Vbeta and 13 Jbeta. Assay used: immunoSEQ multiplex PCR; TCRdb lists only in-frame clones, some missing. The data contain over 100,000 clones, less than 85% of them singletons. The source is a woman between 40 and 50 years old in good health and CMV-seropositive. The chain recombines TRBV18 with TRBJ1-2; D uncertain. Source material: PBMCs. The CDR3 DNA is TGTGCCAGCTCACCACAGTCAGACTATGGCTACACCTTC. Residues: CASSPQSDYGYTF.